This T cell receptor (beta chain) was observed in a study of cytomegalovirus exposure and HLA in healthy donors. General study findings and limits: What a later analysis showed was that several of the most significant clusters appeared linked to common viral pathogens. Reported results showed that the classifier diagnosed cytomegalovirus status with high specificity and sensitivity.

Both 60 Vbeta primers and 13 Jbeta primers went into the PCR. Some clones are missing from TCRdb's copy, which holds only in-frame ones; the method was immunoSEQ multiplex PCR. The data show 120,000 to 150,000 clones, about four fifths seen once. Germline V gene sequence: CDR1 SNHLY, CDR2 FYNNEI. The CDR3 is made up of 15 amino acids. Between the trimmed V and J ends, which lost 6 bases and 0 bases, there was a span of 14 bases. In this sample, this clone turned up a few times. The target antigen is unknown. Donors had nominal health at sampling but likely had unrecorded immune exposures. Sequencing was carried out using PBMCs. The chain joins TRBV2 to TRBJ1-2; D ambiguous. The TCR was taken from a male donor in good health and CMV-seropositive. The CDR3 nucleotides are TGTGCCAGCAGCCAAATGCGTAGAGCTAACTATGGCTACACCTTC. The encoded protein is CASSQMRRANYGYTF.